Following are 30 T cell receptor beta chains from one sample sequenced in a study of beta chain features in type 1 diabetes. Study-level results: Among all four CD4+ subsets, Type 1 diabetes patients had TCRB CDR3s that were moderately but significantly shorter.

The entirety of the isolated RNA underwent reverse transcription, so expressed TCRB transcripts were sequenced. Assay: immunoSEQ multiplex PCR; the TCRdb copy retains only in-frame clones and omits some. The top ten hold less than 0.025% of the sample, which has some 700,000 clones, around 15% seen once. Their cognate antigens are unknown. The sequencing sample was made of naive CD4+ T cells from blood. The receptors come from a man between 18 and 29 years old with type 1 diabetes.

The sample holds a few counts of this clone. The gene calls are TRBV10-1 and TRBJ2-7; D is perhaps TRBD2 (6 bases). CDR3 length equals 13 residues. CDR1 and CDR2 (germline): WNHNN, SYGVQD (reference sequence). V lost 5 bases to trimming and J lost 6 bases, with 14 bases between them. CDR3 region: CASSPGVGREQYF. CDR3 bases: TGCGCCAGCAGTCCGGGGGTTGGTCGCGAGCAGTACTTC.

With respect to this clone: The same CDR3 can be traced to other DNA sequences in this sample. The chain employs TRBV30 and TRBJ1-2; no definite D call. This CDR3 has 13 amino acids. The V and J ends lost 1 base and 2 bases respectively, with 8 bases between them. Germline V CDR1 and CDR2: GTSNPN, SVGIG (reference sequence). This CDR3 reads CAWSAGTNYGYTF. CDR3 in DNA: TGTGCCTGGAGTGCTGGTACCAACTATGGCTACACCTTC.

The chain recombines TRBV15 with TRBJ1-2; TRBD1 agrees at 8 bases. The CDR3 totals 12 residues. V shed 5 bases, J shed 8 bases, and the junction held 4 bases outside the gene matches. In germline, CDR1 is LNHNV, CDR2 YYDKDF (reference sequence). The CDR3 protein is CATSFGQGGYTF. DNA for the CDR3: TGTGCCACCAGCTTTGGACAGGGCGGCTACACCTTC.

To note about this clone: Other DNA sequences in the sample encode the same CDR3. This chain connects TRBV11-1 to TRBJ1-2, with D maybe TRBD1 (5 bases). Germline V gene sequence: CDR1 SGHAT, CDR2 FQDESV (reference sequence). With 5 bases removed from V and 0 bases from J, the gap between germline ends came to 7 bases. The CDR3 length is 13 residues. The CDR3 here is CASSLGANYGYTF. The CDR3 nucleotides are TGTGCCAGCAGCCTAGGGGCTAACTATGGCTACACCTTC.

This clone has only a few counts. The CDR3: CAGDEGNPGELFF. The CDR3 DNA is TGTGCCGGGGACGAGGGCAATCCCGGGGAGCTGTTTTTT. V gene TRBV30 combines with J gene TRBJ2-2, with D perhaps matching TRBD1 or TRBD2 (5 bases each). Germline V gives CDR1 GTSNPN, CDR2 SVGIG (reference sequence). The CDR3 length is 13 residues. Trimming shortened V by 8 bases and J by 6 bases, and 16 bases separated the two germline ends.

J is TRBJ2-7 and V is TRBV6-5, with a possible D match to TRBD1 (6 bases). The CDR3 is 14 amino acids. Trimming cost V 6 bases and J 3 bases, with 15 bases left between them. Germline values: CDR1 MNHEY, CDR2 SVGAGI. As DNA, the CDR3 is TGTGCCAGCAGCACTCATGACAGGAACTACGAGCAGTACTTC. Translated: CASSTHDRNYEQYF.

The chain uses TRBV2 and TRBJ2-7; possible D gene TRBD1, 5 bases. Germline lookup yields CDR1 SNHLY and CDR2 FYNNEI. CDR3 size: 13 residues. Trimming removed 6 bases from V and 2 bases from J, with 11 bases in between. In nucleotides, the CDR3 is TGTGCCAGCAGATTTAGACAGACCTACGAGCAGTACTTC. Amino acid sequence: CASRFRQTYEQYF. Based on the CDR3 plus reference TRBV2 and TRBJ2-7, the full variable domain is EPEVTQTPSHQVTQMGQEVILRCVPISNHLYFYWYRQILGQKVEFLVSFYNNEISEKSEIFDDQFSVERPDGSNFTLKIRSTKLEDSAMYFCASRFRQTYEQYFGPGTRLTVT.

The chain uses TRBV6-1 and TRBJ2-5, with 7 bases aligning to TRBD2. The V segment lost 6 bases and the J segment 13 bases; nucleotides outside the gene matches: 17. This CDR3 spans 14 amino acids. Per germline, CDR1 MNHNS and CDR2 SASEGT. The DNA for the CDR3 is TGTGCCAGCAGACCCCAGCGGGGCCAAGAGATTTGGTACTTC. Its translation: CASRPQRGQEIWYF.

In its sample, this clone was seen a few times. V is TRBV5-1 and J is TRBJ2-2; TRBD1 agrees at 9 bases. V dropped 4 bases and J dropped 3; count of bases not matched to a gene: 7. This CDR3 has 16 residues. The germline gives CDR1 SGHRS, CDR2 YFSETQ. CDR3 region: CASSVGQGTDTGELFF. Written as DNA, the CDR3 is TGCGCCAGCAGCGTCGGACAGGGGACCGACACCGGGGAGCTGTTTTTT.

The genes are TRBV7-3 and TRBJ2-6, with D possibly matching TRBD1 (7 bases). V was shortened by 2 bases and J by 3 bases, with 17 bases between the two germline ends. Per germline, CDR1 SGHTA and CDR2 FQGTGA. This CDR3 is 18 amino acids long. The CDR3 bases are TGTGCCAGCAGCTTAGAGCACAGGGGACTTGGTGGGGCCAACGTCCTGACTTTC. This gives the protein CASSLEHRGLGGANVLTF. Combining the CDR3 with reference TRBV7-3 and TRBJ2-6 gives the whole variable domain GAGVSQTPSNKVTEKGKYVELRCDPISGHTALYWYRQSLGQGPEFLIYFQGTGAADDSGLPNDRFFAVRPEGSVSTLKIQRTERGDSAVYLCASSLEHRGLGGANVLTFGAGSRLTVL.

This chain's CDR3 is CASRAGLAGATDTQYF. The CDR3 nucleotides read TGCGCCAGCAGGGCGGGACTAGCGGGGGCCACAGATACGCAGTATTTT. This rearrangement joins TRBV5-1 to TRBJ2-3; 14 bases are a match to TRBD2. The ends lost 5 bases at V and 2 bases at J; junction bases unmatched: 4. The CDR3 is 16 amino acids. The germline V gene encodes CDR1 SGHRS and CDR2 YFSETQ.

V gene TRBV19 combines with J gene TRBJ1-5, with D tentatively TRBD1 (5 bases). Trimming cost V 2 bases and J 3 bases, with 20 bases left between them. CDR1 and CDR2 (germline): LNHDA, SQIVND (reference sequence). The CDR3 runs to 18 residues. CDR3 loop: CASSIMGSGTGFNQPQHF. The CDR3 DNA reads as TGTGCCAGTAGTATAATGGGGTCGGGGACCGGCTTCAATCAGCCCCAGCATTTT.

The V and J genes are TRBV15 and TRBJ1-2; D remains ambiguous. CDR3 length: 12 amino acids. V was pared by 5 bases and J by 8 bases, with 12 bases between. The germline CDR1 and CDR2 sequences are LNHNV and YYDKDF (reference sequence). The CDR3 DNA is TGTGCCACCAGCTTTGATTCGAGAGGCTACACCTTC. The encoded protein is CATSFDSRGYTF.

CDR3 nucleotides: TGTGCCAGCAGCGCGACCTTGGGACTAGCGGGGGCCAATGAGCAGTTCTTC. Protein sequence: CASSATLGLAGANEQFF. J is TRBJ2-1 and V is TRBV5-6; TRBD2 matches 14 bases. Germline loops: CDR1 SGHDT, CDR2 YYEEEE. This CDR3 is built from 17 residues. V dropped 4 bases and J dropped 6; count of bases not matched to a gene: 9. Full variable domain (remainder filled in from reference TRBV5-6 and TRBJ2-1): DAGVTQSPTHLIKTRGQQVTLRCSPKSGHDTVSWYQQALGQGPQFIFQYYEEEERQRGNFPDRFSGHQFPNYSSELNVNALLLGDSALYLCASSATLGLAGANEQFFGPGTRLTVL.

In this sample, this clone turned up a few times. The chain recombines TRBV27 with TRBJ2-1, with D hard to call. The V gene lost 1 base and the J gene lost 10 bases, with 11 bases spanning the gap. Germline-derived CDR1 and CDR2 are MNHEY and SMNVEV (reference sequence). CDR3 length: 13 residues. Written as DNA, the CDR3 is TGTGCCAGCAGTTTATACCATCGAGCAGAGCAGTTCTTC. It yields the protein CASSLYHRAEQFF.

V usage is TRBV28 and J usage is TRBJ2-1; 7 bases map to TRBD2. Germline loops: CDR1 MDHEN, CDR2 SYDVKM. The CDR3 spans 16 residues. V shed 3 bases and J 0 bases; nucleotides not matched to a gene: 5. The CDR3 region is CASSLWEGSSYNEQFF. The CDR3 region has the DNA TGTGCCAGCAGTTTGTGGGAGGGGAGCTCCTACAATGAGCAGTTCTTC. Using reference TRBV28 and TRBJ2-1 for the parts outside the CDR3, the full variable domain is DVKVTQSSRYLVKRTGEKVFLECVQDMDHENMFWYRQDPGLGLRLIYFSYDVKMKEKGDIPEGYSVSREKKERFSLILESASTNQTSMYLCASSLWEGSSYNEQFFGPGTRLTVL.

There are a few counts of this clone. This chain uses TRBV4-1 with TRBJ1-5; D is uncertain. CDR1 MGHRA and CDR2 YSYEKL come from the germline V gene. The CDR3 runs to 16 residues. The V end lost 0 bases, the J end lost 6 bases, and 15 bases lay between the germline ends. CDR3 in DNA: TGCGCCAGCAGCCAAGAGGGCCGATCGGGTGGTCAGCCCCAGCATTTT. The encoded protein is CASSQEGRSGGQPQHF.

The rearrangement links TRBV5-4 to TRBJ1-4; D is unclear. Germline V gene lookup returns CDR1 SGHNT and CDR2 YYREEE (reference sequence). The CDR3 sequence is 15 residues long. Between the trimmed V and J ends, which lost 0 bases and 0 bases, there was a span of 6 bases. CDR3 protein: CASSLGAATNEKLFF. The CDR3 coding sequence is TGTGCCAGCAGCTTGGGGGCAGCAACTAATGAAAAACTGTTTTTT. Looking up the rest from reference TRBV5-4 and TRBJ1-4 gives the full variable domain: ETGVTQSPTHLIKTRGQQVTLRCSSQSGHNTVSWYQQALGQGPQFIFQYYREEENGRGNFPPRFSGLQFPNYSSELNVNALELDDSALYLCASSLGAATNEKLFFGSGTQLSVL.

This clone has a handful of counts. The CDR3 protein is CASSVEERGGDTQYF. CDR3 sequence (DNA): TGTGCCAGCAGCGTAGAGGAGCGGGGCGGAGATACGCAGTATTTT. The chain joins TRBV9 to TRBJ2-3; 7 bases align to TRBD2. The CDR3 is 15 residues long. J lost 5 bases, V lost 0 bases, and 6 bases had no gene match. The germline V gene has CDR1 SGDLS and CDR2 YYNGEE.

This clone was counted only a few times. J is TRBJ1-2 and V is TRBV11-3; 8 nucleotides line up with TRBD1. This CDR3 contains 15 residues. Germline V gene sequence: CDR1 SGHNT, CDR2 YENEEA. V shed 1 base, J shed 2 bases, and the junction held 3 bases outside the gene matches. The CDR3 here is CASSLAGGPNYGYTF. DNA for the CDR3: TGTGCCAGCAGCTTAGCAGGGGGCCCGAACTATGGCTACACCTTC.

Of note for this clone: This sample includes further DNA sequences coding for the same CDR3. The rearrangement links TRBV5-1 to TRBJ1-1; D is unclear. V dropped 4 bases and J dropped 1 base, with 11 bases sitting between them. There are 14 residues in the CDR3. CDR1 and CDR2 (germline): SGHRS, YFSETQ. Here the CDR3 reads CASSRTTENTEAFF. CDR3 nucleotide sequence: TGCGCCAGCAGCCGTACCACAGAGAACACTGAAGCTTTCTTT. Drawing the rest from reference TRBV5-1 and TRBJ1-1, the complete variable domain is KAGVTQTPRYLIKTRGQQVTLSCSPISGHRSVSWYQQTPGQGLQFLFEYFSETQRNKGNFPGRFSGRQFSNSRSEMNVSTLELGDSALYLCASSRTTENTEAFFGQGTRLTVV.

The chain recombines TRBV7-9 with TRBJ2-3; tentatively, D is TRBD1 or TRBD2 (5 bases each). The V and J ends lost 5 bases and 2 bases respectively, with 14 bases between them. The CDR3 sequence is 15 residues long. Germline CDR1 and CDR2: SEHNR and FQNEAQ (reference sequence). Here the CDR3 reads CASSAPGTVTDTQYF. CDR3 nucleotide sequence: TGTGCCAGCAGCGCACCCGGGACGGTCACAGATACGCAGTATTTT.

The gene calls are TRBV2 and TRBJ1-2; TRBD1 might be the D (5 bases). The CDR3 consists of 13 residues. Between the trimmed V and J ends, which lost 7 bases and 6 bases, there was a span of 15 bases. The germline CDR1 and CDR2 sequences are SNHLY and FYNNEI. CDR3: CASTRGVADGYTF. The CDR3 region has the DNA TGTGCCAGCACCCGGGGGGTAGCGGATGGCTACACCTTC.

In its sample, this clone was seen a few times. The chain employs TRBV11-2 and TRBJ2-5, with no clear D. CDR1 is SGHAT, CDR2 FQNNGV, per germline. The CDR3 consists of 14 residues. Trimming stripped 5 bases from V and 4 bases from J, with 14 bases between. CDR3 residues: CASSPQAWAETQYF. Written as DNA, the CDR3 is TGTGCCAGCAGCCCCCAGGCCTGGGCAGAGACCCAGTACTTC. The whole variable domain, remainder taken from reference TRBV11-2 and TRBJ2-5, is EAGVAQSPRYKIIEKRQSVAFWCNPISGHATLYWYQQILGQGPKLLIQFQNNGVVDDSQLPKDRFSAERLKGVDSTLKIQPAKLEDSAVYLCASSPQAWAETQYFGPGTRLLVL.

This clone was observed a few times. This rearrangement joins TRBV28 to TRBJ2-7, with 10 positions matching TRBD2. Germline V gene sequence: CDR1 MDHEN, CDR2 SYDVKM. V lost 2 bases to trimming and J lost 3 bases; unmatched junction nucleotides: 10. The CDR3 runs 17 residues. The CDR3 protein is CASSLPPSGGNLYEQYF. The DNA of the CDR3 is TGTGCCAGCAGTTTACCCCCTAGCGGGGGTAACCTCTACGAGCAGTACTTC.

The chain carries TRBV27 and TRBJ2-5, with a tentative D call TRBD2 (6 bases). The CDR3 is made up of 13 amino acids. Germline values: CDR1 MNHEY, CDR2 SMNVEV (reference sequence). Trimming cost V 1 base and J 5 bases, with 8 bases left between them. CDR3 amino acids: CASSLFGGETQYF. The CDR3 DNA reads TGTGCCAGCAGTTTATTTGGGGGGGAGACCCAGTACTTC.

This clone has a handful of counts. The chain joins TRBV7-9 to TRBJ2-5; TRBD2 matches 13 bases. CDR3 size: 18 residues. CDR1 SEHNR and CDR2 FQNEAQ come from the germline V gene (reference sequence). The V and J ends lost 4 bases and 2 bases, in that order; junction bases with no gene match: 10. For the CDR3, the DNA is TGTGCCAGCAGCTCCCCGGGCGGACTAGCGGGGGAGCAAGAGACCCAGTACTTC. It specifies CASSSPGGLAGEQETQYF.

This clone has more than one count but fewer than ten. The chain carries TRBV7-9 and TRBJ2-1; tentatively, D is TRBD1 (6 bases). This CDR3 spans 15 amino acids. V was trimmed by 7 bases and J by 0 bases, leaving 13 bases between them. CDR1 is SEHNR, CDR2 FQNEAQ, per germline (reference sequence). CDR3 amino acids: CASNQQGSSYNEQFF. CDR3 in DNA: TGTGCCAGCAATCAGCAGGGGAGCTCCTACAATGAGCAGTTCTTC.

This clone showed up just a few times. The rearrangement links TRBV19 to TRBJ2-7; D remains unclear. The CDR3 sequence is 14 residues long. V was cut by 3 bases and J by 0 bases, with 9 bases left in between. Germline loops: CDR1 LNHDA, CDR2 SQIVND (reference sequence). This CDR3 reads CASSMAWSSYEQYF. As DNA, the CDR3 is TGTGCCAGTAGTATGGCGTGGAGCTCCTACGAGCAGTACTTC.

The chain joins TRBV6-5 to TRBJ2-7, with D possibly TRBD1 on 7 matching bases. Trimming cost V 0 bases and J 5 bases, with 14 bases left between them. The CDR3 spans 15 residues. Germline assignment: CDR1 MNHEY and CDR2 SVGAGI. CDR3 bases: TGTGCCAGCAGTTACTCCTCGCAGGGGGGACACGAGCAGTACTTC. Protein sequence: CASSYSSQGGHEQYF.